The 20 T cell receptor beta chains listed next were all sequenced from one sample in a study of PD-L1 blockade in urothelial cancer. Profiled with immunoSEQ multiplex PCR; TCRdb holds only in-frame clones, not every one. The table includes 48,000 or so clones, more than 80% detected once. The time point: peripheral blood 6 weeks after treatment start. Sequenced here: PBMCs, sampled around atezolizumab (anti-PD-L1) treatment. These receptors were taken from a man aged 65-85 years with urothelial cancer.

This clone was picked up a small number of times. This chain links TRBV18 with TRBJ1-1; D gene unclear. CDR3 length: 13 residues. V lost 6 bases to trimming and J lost 2 bases, with 10 bases between them. Germline lookup yields CDR1 KGHSH and CDR2 LQKENI. CDR3 DNA: TGTGCCAGCTCCCCCGCGGTTAACACTGAAGCTTTCTTT. This translates into CASSPAVNTEAFF.

The V call is TRBV7-9, the J call TRBJ2-1; 7 bases are shared with TRBD2. The CDR3 covers 15 residues. V was clipped by 4 bases and J by 7 bases; unmatched bases: 10. CDR1 and CDR2 from the germline V gene are SEHNR and FQNEAQ (reference sequence). In nucleotides, the CDR3 is TGTGCCAGCAGCTGGCTGCGCGGGAGTACGAATGAGCAGTTCTTC. Its translation: CASSWLRGSTNEQFF.

CDR3 DNA: TGTGCCAGCAGTGATCGGGCTAGCGGGAGGATAACCGGGGAGCTGTTTTTT. It is translated as CASSDRASGRITGELFF. The chain combines TRBV2 with TRBJ2-2; 11 bases are shared with TRBD2. The CDR3 runs to 17 residues. V was pared by 3 bases and J by 5 bases, with 8 bases of the junction left unmatched. In germline, CDR1 is SNHLY, CDR2 FYNNEI. Complete variable domain (other parts from reference TRBV2 and TRBJ2-2): EPEVTQTPSHQVTQMGQEVILRCVPISNHLYFYWYRQILGQKVEFLVSFYNNEISEKSEIFDDQFSVERPDGSNFTLKIRSTKLEDSAMYFCASSDRASGRITGELFFGEGSRLTVL.

This clone was seen a single time. This rearrangement joins TRBV28 to TRBJ1-5, with D hard to call. The CDR3 sequence is 16 residues long. Trimming took off 0 bases at V and 2 bases at J, with 11 bases between the two ends. Germline CDR1 is MDHEN and CDR2 is SYDVKM. The CDR3 coding sequence is TGTGCCAGCAGTTTATGGGGTACGGGTGGCAATCAGCCCCAGCATTTT. Encoded protein: CASSLWGTGGNQPQHF. The variable domain in full, with the rest retrieved from reference TRBV28 and TRBJ1-5, is DVKVTQSSRYLVKRTGEKVFLECVQDMDHENMFWYRQDPGLGLRLIYFSYDVKMKEKGDIPEGYSVSREKKERFSLILESASTNQTSMYLCASSLWGTGGNQPQHFGDGTRLSIL.

V gene TRBV19 combines with J gene TRBJ2-1, with D unclear. This CDR3 comprises 16 residues. Deletions cut 2 bases from V and 4 bases from J, with 15 bases between. The germline CDR1 and CDR2 sequences are LNHDA and SQIVND (reference sequence). The CDR3 region is CASSISLGPPYNEQFF. In DNA form, the CDR3 reads TGTGCCAGTAGTATAAGTTTGGGCCCCCCATACAATGAGCAGTTCTTC.

The gene calls are TRBV27 and TRBJ2-3; TRBD2 aligns across 10 bases. The CDR3 extends over 18 amino acids. V shed 5 bases, J shed 5 bases, and the junction held 16 bases outside the gene matches. Germline CDR1 reads MNHEY; CDR2 reads SMNVEV (reference sequence). DNA of the CDR3: TGTGCCAGCAGTCCGATAACGGGACTAGCGCCCCTGGAAGATACGCAGTATTTT. Amino acid sequence: CASSPITGLAPLEDTQYF.

The rearrangement joins TRBV18 to TRBJ2-1; D call uncertain. The ends were cut back, 5 bases at V and 7 bases at J, with 6 bases in the middle. This CDR3 contains 11 residues. The germline V gene encodes CDR1 KGHSH and CDR2 LQKENI. In DNA form, the CDR3 reads TGTGCCAGCTCATTTAGTAATGAGCAGTTCTTC. Translating it yields CASSFSNEQFF.

The chain employs TRBV5-8 and TRBJ1-1; the D gene is possibly TRBD1 (5 bases). The CDR3 has 11 amino acids. The V end was cut by 3 bases, the J end by 6 bases, with 6 bases between. CDR1 and CDR2 (germline): SGHTS, YDEGEE. CDR3: CASSWGSEAFF. CDR3 sequence (DNA): TGTGCCAGCAGCTGGGGCTCTGAAGCTTTCTTT.

The rearrangement joins TRBV6-5 to TRBJ1-1, with 9 positions matching TRBD1. In germline, CDR1 is MNHEY, CDR2 SVGAGI. CDR3 size: 16 residues. V dropped 4 bases and J dropped 0; count of bases not matched to a gene: 6. CDR3 region: CASSFGQGRMNTEAFF. CDR3 nucleotides: TGTGCCAGCAGTTTCGGACAGGGGAGGATGAACACTGAAGCTTTCTTT.

V is TRBV5-1 and J is TRBJ1-3; 8 nucleotides line up with TRBD1. The germline V gene encodes CDR1 SGHRS and CDR2 YFSETQ. The CDR3 has 14 amino acids. J was trimmed by 5 bases and V by 3 bases; bases with no gene match: 4. The CDR3 reads CASSSTGGRNTIYF. The CDR3 nucleotides read TGCGCCAGCAGCTCAACAGGGGGTAGAAACACCATATATTTT.

J is TRBJ1-1 and V is TRBV28; 9 bases are shared with TRBD1. The CDR3 spans 18 residues. Germline V lookup: CDR1 MDHEN, CDR2 SYDVKM. V was clipped by 2 bases and J by 0 bases; unmatched bases: 10. CDR3 bases: TGTGCCAGCAGTTTACTCCATGGGACAGGGACCCTGAACACTGAAGCTTTCTTT. This encodes CASSLLHGTGTLNTEAFF.

This chain links TRBV7-9 with TRBJ2-7; 9 bases map to TRBD1. The CDR3 covers 16 residues. Germline lookup yields CDR1 SEHNR and CDR2 FQNEAQ (reference sequence). V shed 4 bases and J 5 bases; nucleotides not matched to a gene: 12. CDR3 amino acids: CASSSLKGTGFHEQYF. CDR3 bases: TGTGCCAGCAGCTCGCTCAAGGGGACAGGGTTCCACGAGCAGTACTTC.

The genes are TRBV1 and TRBJ2-1; no DNA check was done on the table's D call, TRBD2. TRBV1 is annotated as a pseudogene. This CDR3 is 18 amino acids long. The CDR3 bases are TGCACCAGCAGCCAAGAGGCTTTTAGACTAAGCTCCTACAATGAGCAGTTCTTC. As protein: CTSSQEAFRLSSYNEQFF.

This clone was counted once. The chain carries TRBV5-1 and TRBJ1-4, with D perhaps matching TRBD1 (5 bases). The CDR3 sequence is 13 residues long. From germline, CDR1 is SGHRS and CDR2 YFSETQ. Trimming left V 4 bases short and J 5 bases short, with 9 bases between. The CDR3 DNA reads as TGCGCCAGCAGCCGGGACTTAAATGAAAAACTGTTTTTT. This translates into CASSRDLNEKLFF.

V gene TRBV6-6 combines with J gene TRBJ2-7; TRBD1 agrees at 8 bases. The J segment lost 0 bases and the V segment lost 5 bases, leaving 6 bases of the junction unmatched. CDR3 length: 15 residues. Germline V gene data show CDR1 as MNHNY and CDR2 as SVGAGI (reference sequence). This chain's CDR3 is CASSRTGGSSYEQYF. CDR3 bases: TGTGCCAGCAGTAGAACAGGGGGTAGCTCCTACGAGCAGTACTTC.

V gene TRBV28 combines with J gene TRBJ2-1; 10 positions match TRBD1. V shed 6 bases, J shed 9 bases, and the junction held 8 bases outside the gene matches. The CDR3 contains 14 residues. The germline V gene has CDR1 MDHEN and CDR2 SYDVKM. Here the CDR3 DNA reads TGTGCCAGCAGCCGGGACAGGGGTTCTGGTGAGCAGTTCTTC. This gives the protein CASSRDRGSGEQFF.

This sequence joins TRBV19 and TRBJ2-1; D possibly corresponds to TRBD1 (5 bases). Germline lookup yields CDR1 LNHDA and CDR2 SQIVND (reference sequence). This CDR3 has 14 amino acids. The V end was cut by 7 bases, the J end by 8 bases, with 18 bases between. CDR3 sequence reads: CASNPRVPRDEQFF. For the CDR3, the DNA is TGTGCCAGTAACCCCAGGGTCCCCCGGGATGAGCAGTTCTTC.

This chain links TRBV27 with TRBJ1-2, with 7 bases fitting TRBD1. Germline V gene lookup returns CDR1 MNHEY and CDR2 SMNVEV (reference sequence). The CDR3 runs to 13 residues. Trimming cost V 8 bases and J 6 bases; bases outside gene matches: 9. The CDR3 here is CASAPGGGDGYTF. As DNA, the CDR3 is TGTGCCAGCGCCCCGGGAGGGGGCGATGGCTACACCTTC.

This clone was seen only once. This chain connects TRBV5-5 to TRBJ2-1; 12 bases fit TRBD2. The CDR3 has 15 amino acids. V lost 3 bases to trimming and J lost 3 bases; unmatched junction nucleotides: 1. Per germline, CDR1 SGHKS and CDR2 YYEKEE (reference sequence). The CDR3 coding sequence is TGTGCCAGCAGCTCTAGCGGGAGGGACTACAATGAGCAGTTCTTC. This codes for CASSSSGRDYNEQFF.

The chain links TRBV29-1 to TRBJ2-7; TRBD1 matches 11 bases. The CDR3 is 13 amino acids. With V trimmed by 6 bases and J by 9 bases, 10 bases remained unmatched. Germline values: CDR1 SQVTM, CDR2 ANQGSEA. CDR3 in amino acids: CSVPGQGVVGQYF. DNA for the CDR3: TGCAGCGTACCGGGACAGGGGGTAGTCGGGCAGTACTTC.